The clone carrying this TCR beta chain has only one observation. No antigen is known for it. These data are taken from a study of PD-1 blockade in classical Hodgkin lymphoma. Across the whole study: Nivolumab was given intravenously to patients at 3 mg/kg every 2 weeks. Study-wide points: Relative to healthy donors, newly diagnosed patients reportedly had lower baseline TCR diversity, which was reported as lower still in relapsed/refractory patients.

The time point here: cycle 4 day 1 (C4D1), after less than 7 weeks of nivolumab. Every one of the patients relapsed after autologous stem cell transplantation (brentuximab vedotin exposure was variable). V lost 10 bases to trimming and J lost 0 bases; unmatched junction nucleotides: 8. CDR3 length equals 14 residues. The germline V gene has CDR1 ENHRY and CDR2 SYGVKD. Only in-frame clones appear in the TCRdb table, and some are missing; sequencing was by immunoSEQ multiplex PCR. Here the sample spans about 93,000 clones, approximately 78% being singletons. The starting material was peripheral blood mononuclear cells (PBMCs), obtained before the fourth cycle of nivolumab. The chain joins TRBV10-3 to TRBJ2-7; TRBD2 agrees at 8 bases. This sequence originates from a human donor with classical Hodgkin lymphoma. The CDR3 sequence: CATTFSGSSYEQYF. The CDR3 nucleotides read TGTGCCACCACCTTCAGCGGGAGCTCCTACGAGCAGTACTTC.